This entry is about one T cell receptor beta chain. What it binds is unknown. Researchers took RNA transcripts and amplified the TCR beta CDR3 regions from them. The primer set for the first-round RT-PCR of the TCR CDR3 was HTBI. TCRdb re-called the multiplex PCR reads with MiXCR, one entry per CDR3 protein. The table lists about 400,000 distinct CDR3 sequences, approximately 14% of them singletons. These data are taken from a study of T cells in Graves' hyperthyroidism and ophthalmopathy. Study details: Before any treatment, at initial diagnosis, peripheral blood was collected. The study, taken as a whole, reports: Most thyroid clonotypes that were expanded above 0.001 also turned up in blood.

Clinical symptoms, serum thyroxine, TRAb, thyroid ultrasound and orbital computed tomography established diagnosis. Each 10 ml fresh peripheral blood draw supplied the PBMCs. V was trimmed by 3 bases and J by 0 bases, leaving 20 bases between them. There are 18 residues in the CDR3. Germline values: CDR1 SGDLS, CDR2 YYNGEE. The rearrangement links TRBV9 to TRBJ2-3, with D possibly TRBD1 on 6 matching bases. The sample was blood. The receptor's source is a young man with Graves' ophthalmopathy. The CDR3 is CASSGYTDRGHSTDTQYF. The CDR3 nucleotides read TGTGCCAGCAGCGGCTATACGGACAGAGGACATAGCACAGATACGCAGTATTTT. The variable domain in full, completed from reference TRBV9 and TRBJ2-3, reads DSGVTQTPKHLITATGQRVTLRCSPRSGDLSVYWYQQSLDQGLQFLIQYYNGEERAKGNILERFSAQQFPDLHSELNLSSLELGDSALYFCASSGYTDRGHSTDTQYFGPGTRLTVL.